This TCR beta chain emerged from a study of early T cells in non-severe SARS-CoV-2 infection. About the study: Chains from this unsorted whole-blood bulk RNA could not be paired.

The TCR library protocol was used to attach unique molecular identifiers. These identifiers were attached to individual cDNA molecules. Using its own MiXCR run on the 5' RACE reads, TCRdb lists one record per CDR3 protein. Of over 55,000 distinct CDR3 sequences detected, about 8.4% appear once; the ten largest clones hold 3% to 4%. This CDR3 is 19 amino acids long. With 7 bases removed from V and 0 bases from J, the gap between germline ends came to 22 bases. The sequence came from an adult who was a healthcare worker with PCR-confirmed SARS-CoV-2 infection or an uninfected control (not recorded which). This chain links TRBV12-3 or TRBV12-4 with TRBJ1-6, with D tentatively TRBD1 (6 bases). The sample comprised whole blood. The CDR3 here is CASTSQAGTTSSYNSPLHF. DNA for the CDR3: TGTGCCAGCACTTCCCAGGCCGGGACAACAAGCTCCTATAATTCACCCCTCCACTTT.